These T cell receptor beta chains were read from a single sample in a study of blood T cell repertoires in COVID-19. Repertoires were generated with immunoSEQ multiplex PCR, while TCRdb's copy carries only in-frame clones and drops some. The repertoire holds over 200,000 clones, with about 90% as singletons. The sample comprised peripheral blood. These receptors were collected from a woman under 30 who had recovered from COVID-19. The CDR3 runs from the conserved cysteine through the conserved F or W. Fields, in order: D gene, clone size, J gene, V gene, CDR3 protein, CDR3 DNA. The D gene is left open where the match is weak. For some rows the clone size is stated as once, few or many, or as a class when expanded; others skip it.

>-|-|TRBJ1-1|TRBV4-3
CASSQDRRGRNTEAFF
TGCGCCAGCAGCCAAGATCGACGGGGGAGAAACACTGAAGCTTTCTTT
>-|-|TRBJ2-1|TRBV4-2
CASSQVETISYNEQFF
TGTGCCAGCAGCCAAGTTGAGACTATATCCTACAATGAGCAGTTCTTC
>TRBD1|-|TRBJ1-1|TRBV18
CASSPDRATEAFF
TGTGCCAGCTCACCGGACAGGGCCACTGAAGCTTTCTTT
>TRBD1|-|TRBJ1-1|TRBV4-1
CASSPRDRGSAAFF
TGCGCCAGCAGCCCCCGGGACAGGGGCTCAGCAGCTTTCTTT
>TRBD2|-|TRBJ2-1|TRBV4-3
CASSPAFLAGVDYNEQFF
TGCGCCAGCAGCCCGGCATTCCTAGCGGGAGTAGACTACAATGAGCAGTTCTTC
>TRBD1|few|TRBJ2-7|TRBV7-3
CASSLMGQSYEQYF
TGTGCCAGCAGCTTAATGGGACAGTCCTACGAGCAGTACTTC
>TRBD2|-|TRBJ2-5|TRBV13
CASSRGLGGETQYF
TGTGCCAGCAGCCGGGGACTAGGTGGGGAGACCCAGTACTTC
>-|-|TRBJ1-1|TRBV15
CATSRAAREQAFF
TGTGCCACCAGCAGAGCCGCGCGGGAGCAAGCTTTCTTT
>TRBD2|-|TRBJ2-1|TRBV24-1
CATSDNGLAGDEQFF
TGTGCCACCAGTGACAATGGACTAGCTGGCGATGAGCAGTTCTTC
>TRBD2|-|TRBJ2-1|TRBV5-6
CASSSWGGEQFF
TGTGCCAGCAGCTCCTGGGGGGGTGAGCAGTTCTTC
>TRBD1|-|TRBJ1-2|TRBV29-1
CSVGRGAQSYGYTF
TGCAGCGTTGGCAGGGGGGCGCAGAGCTATGGCTACACCTTC
>-|-|TRBJ1-2|TRBV24-1
CATSDGSGVAYGYTF
TGTGCCACCAGTGATGGTTCAGGGGTGGCCTATGGCTACACCTTC
>TRBD2|once|TRBJ2-7|TRBV28
CASSSLAGEFYEQYF
TGTGCCAGCAGTTCACTAGCGGGAGAGTTCTACGAGCAGTACTTC
>TRBD1|-|TRBJ2-7|TRBV18
CASSRGQGVYEQYF
TGTGCCAGCTCACGTGGACAGGGGGTCTACGAGCAGTACTTC
>-|-|TRBJ2-7|TRBV7-9
CASSLGGDEQYF
TGTGCCAGCAGCTTAGGGGGCGACGAGCAGTACTTC
>-|few|TRBJ1-2|TRBV29-1
CSVVQGSYGYTF
TGCAGCGTTGTTCAGGGGAGCTATGGCTACACCTTC
>-|-|TRBJ2-7|TRBV18
CASSQLSTHEQYF
TGTGCCAGCTCACAGCTTAGTACCCACGAGCAGTACTTC
>TRBD1|-|TRBJ2-2|TRBV5-4
CASSLVPGTGPGELFF
TGTGCCAGCAGCTTGGTCCCCGGGACAGGGCCCGGGGAGCTGTTTTTT
>TRBD2|-|TRBJ2-3|TRBV7-2
CASSFLAGEMTDTQYF
TGTGCCAGCAGCTTCCTAGCGGGAGAGATGACAGATACGCAGTATTTT
>-|-|TRBJ1-2|TRBV6-6
CASSYDRYGYTF
TGTGCCAGCAGTTACGACAGATATGGCTACACCTTC
>-|-|TRBJ2-1|TRBV13
CASSSLVQEGSYNEQFF
TGTGCCAGCAGCTCCCTCGTTCAGGAAGGCTCCTACAATGAGCAGTTCTTC
>TRBD2|-|TRBJ2-5|TRBV29-1
CSVELSGRVEETQYF
TGCAGCGTTGAACTTAGCGGGAGAGTGGAAGAGACCCAGTACTTC
>TRBD2|once|TRBJ2-1|TRBV4-3
CASSQDPPEREGYNEQFF
TGCGCCAGCAGCCAAGATCCCCCGGAGCGGGAGGGGTACAATGAGCAGTTCTTC
>-|-|TRBJ1-1|TRBV9
CASSENGRTLYTEAFF
TGTGCCAGCAGCGAAAACGGACGGACTTTATACACTGAAGCTTTCTTT
>-|few|TRBJ1-5|TRBV4-1
CASSQATGYSQPQHF
TGCGCCAGCAGCCAAGCGACGGGGTACAGTCAGCCCCAGCATTTT
>-|-|TRBJ2-6|TRBV2
CASSVFGAGANVLTF
TGTGCCAGCAGTGTTTTTGGAGCTGGGGCCAACGTCCTGACTTTC
>-|-|TRBJ1-1|TRBV25-1
CASSAQLNTEAFF
TGTGCCAGCAGTGCACAGCTGAACACTGAAGCTTTCTTT
>TRBD1|-|TRBJ1-2|TRBV9
CASSPTWTGEVYGYTF
TGTGCCAGCAGCCCAACGTGGACAGGGGAGGTCTATGGCTACACCTTC
>-|-|TRBJ1-1|TRBV29-1
CSVEGQRRDTEAFF
TGCAGCGTTGAGGGCCAGCGGCGGGACACTGAAGCTTTCTTT
>TRBD2|-|TRBJ2-1|TRBV7-9
CASSSTGLAGPPSYNEQFF
TGTGCCAGCAGCTCTACGGGGCTAGCGGGGCCGCCATCCTACAATGAGCAGTTCTTC
>TRBD2|-|TRBJ2-1|TRBV6-4
CASSDSGGDYNEQFF
TGTGCCAGCAGTGACTCTGGGGGGGACTACAATGAGCAGTTCTTC
>TRBD1|-|TRBJ2-7|TRBV2
CASRGGTGIYEQYF
TGTGCCAGCAGGGGCGGGACAGGGATCTACGAGCAGTACTTC
>TRBD2|-|TRBJ2-3|TRBV2
CASRGGLSTDTQYF
TGTGCCAGCAGGGGGGGGTTGAGCACAGATACGCAGTATTTT
>-|-|TRBJ2-5|TRBV6-1
CASSESRGWETQYF
TGTGCCAGCAGTGAGTCCCGGGGTTGGGAGACCCAGTACTTC
>TRBD2|-|TRBJ2-3|TRBV5-1
CASSLEGSGRGNTDTQYF
TGCGCCAGCAGCTTGGAGGGTTCCGGGAGGGGTAACACAGATACGCAGTATTTT
>TRBD2|-|TRBJ2-7|TRBV27
CASSPTSGRSYEQYF
TGTGCCAGCAGTCCGACTAGCGGTCGCTCCTACGAGCAGTACTTC
>-|-|TRBJ2-5|TRBV6-5
CATRGETQYF
TGTGCCACCCGGGGGGAGACCCAGTACTTC
>TRBD2|-|TRBJ2-7|TRBV5-4
CASSLTLAGLAYEQYF
TGTGCCAGCAGCTTAACGCTAGCGGGGCTTGCCTACGAGCAGTACTTC
>TRBD2|-|TRBJ2-1|TRBV11-3
CASSSGSLAGSPNEQFF
TGTGCCAGCAGCTCGGGATCACTAGCGGGAAGTCCCAATGAGCAGTTCTTC
>-|-|TRBJ1-2|TRBV4-3
CASSQDLGGIAYGYTF
TGCGCCAGCAGCCAAGATCTCGGTGGTATAGCCTATGGCTACACCTTC
>-|-|TRBJ2-3|TRBV7-9
CASSFWESFTDTQYF
TGTGCCAGCAGCTTTTGGGAGTCCTTCACAGATACGCAGTATTTT
>-|-|TRBJ1-6|TRBV4-3
CASSQESSYNSPLHF
TGCGCCAGCAGCCAAGAGAGCTCCTATAATTCACCCCTCCACTTT